A selection of T cell receptor beta chains follows, all from one sample in a study of cytomegalovirus exposure and HLA in healthy donors. This table comes from immunoSEQ multiplex PCR, and its TCRdb copy is limited to in-frame clones, with some not included. The sample shows about 140,000 clones, around 85% of them seen only once. Sequenced input: PBMCs. The receptors were sampled from a man in his forties or fifties in good health and CMV-seropositive. CDR3s include the opening cysteine and the closing phenylalanine or tryptophan.

CDR3 protein,J gene,V gene
CASSLGAGTANQPQHF,TRBJ1-5,TRBV5-6
CASSRSSVYEQYF,TRBJ2-7,TRBV7-9
CSSSRRQSSGANVLTF,TRBJ2-6,TRBV7-9
CSSSLALNEQFF,TRBJ2-1,TRBV7-9
CASSLLQMNTEAFF,TRBJ1-1,TRBV27
CASSSRHLRQDTEAFF,TRBJ1-1,TRBV11-3
CASSRVGGETQYF,TRBJ2-5,TRBV27
CASSQTGLVTEAFF,TRBJ1-1,TRBV7-9
CASSPDRGHNQPQHF,TRBJ1-5,TRBV7-8
CASGLVLAAGFTDTQYF,TRBJ2-3,TRBV12-5
CASSLRQGVNTEAFF,TRBJ1-1,TRBV7-9
CASSQDSQTYEQYF,TRBJ2-7,TRBV4-3
CASRQGWGEQYF,TRBJ2-7,TRBV19
CASSSGQDGNEKLFF,TRBJ1-4,TRBV28
CAIRVTSGGLWTGELFF,TRBJ2-2,TRBV10-3
CSADQRSYNEQFF,TRBJ2-1,TRBV29-1
CSVDPREGYGYTF,TRBJ1-2,TRBV29-1
CASSNQWDSHEQYF,TRBJ2-7,TRBV7-9
CASSHSTDRRTDTQYF,TRBJ2-3,TRBV4-1
CASSLDLGRATEAFF,TRBJ1-1,TRBV7-2